This TCR beta chain was sequenced in a study of OX40 agonist ivuxolimab in advanced cancers. Findings of the study overall: Antigens targeted by the expanded peripheral T cells were not determined.

TCRdb's copy holds only in-frame clones and misses some; the assay was immunoSEQ multiplex PCR. The sample includes about 100,000 clones, approximately 90% of them seen just once. On this clone: Its specificity is unknown.

This CDR3 has 15 residues. Germline assignment: CDR1 MDHEN and CDR2 SYDVKM. The ends lost 5 bases at V and 5 bases at J; junction bases unmatched: 10. The starting material was CD4+ or CD8+ T cells sorted from blood, obtained in a trial of the OX40 agonist ivuxolimab. This chain connects TRBV28 to TRBJ2-7; 9 bases fit TRBD2. The source is an adult with an advanced solid tumor such as melanoma, head and neck, liver or kidney cancer. The CDR3 is CASSPGSGSGHEQYF. In DNA form, the CDR3 reads TGTGCCAGCAGTCCGGGTAGCGGGAGTGGCCACGAGCAGTACTTC.